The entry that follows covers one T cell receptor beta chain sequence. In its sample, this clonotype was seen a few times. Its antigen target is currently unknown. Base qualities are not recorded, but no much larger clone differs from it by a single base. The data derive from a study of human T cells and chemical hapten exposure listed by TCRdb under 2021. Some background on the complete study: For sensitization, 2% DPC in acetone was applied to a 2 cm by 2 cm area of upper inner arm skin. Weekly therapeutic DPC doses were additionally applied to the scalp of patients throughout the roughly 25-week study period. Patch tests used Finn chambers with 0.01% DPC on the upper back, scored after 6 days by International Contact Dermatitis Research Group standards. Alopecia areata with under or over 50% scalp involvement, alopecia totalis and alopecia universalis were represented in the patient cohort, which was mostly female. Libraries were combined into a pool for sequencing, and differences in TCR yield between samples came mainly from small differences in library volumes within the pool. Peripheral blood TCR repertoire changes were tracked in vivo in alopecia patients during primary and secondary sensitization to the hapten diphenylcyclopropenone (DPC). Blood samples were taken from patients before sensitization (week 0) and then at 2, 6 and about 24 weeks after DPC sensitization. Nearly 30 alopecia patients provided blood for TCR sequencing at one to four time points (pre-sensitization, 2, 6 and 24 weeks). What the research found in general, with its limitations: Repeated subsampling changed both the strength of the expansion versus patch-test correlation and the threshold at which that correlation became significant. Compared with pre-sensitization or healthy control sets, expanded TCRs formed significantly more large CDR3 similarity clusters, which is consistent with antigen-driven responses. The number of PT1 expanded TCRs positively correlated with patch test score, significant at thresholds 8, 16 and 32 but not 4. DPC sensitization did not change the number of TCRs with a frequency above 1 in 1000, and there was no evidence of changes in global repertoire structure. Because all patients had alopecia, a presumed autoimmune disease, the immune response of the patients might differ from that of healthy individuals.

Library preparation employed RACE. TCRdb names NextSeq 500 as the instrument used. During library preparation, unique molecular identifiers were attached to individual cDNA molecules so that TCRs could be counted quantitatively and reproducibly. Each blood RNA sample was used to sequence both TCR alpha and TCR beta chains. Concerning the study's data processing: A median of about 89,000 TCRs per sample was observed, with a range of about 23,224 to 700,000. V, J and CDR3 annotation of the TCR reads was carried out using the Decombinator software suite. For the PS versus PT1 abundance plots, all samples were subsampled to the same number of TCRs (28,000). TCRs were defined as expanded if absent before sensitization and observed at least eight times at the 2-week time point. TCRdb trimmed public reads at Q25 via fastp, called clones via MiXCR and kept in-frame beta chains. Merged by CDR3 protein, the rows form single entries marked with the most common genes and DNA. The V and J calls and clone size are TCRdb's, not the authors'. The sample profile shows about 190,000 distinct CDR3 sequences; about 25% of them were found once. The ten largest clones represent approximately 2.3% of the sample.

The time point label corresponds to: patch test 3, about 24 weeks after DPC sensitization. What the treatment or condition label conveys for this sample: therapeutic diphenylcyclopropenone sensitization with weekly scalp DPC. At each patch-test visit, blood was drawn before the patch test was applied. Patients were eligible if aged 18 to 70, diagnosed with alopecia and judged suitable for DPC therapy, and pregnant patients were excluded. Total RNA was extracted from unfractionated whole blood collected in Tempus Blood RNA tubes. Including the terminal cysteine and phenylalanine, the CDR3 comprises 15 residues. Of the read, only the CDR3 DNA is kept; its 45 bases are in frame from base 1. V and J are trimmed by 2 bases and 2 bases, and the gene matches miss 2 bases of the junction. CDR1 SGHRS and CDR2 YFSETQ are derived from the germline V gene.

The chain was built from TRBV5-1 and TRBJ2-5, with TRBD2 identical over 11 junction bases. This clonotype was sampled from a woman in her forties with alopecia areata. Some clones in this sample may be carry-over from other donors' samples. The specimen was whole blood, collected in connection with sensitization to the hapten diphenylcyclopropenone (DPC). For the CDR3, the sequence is CASSFTSGGQETQYF. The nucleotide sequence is TGCGCCAGCAGCTTCACTAGCGGGGGACAAGAGACCCAGTACTTC.